The table lists the clone carrying this T cell receptor (beta chain) with many counts. Its target is not known. This CDR3 region has 14 residues. The germline CDR1 and CDR2 sequences are SQVTM and ANQGSEA. J lost 0 bases, V lost 6 bases, and 7 bases had no gene match. TCRdb re-derived calls from the reads in MiXCR, one entry per CDR3 protein. This sample has fewer than 1,000,000 distinct CDR3 sequences; roughly 30% occur once, and the top ten carry roughly 13%. This entry is derived from a study of T cell repertoires in cytomegalovirus infection. The chain employs TRBV29-1 and TRBJ2-7; 8 positions match TRBD1. Sequenced material: cultured CD8+ T cells from PBMCs, taken from culture after CMV antigen stimulation. The TCR sequence derives from a human donor in good health (CMV status not recorded). Some clones in this sample may be carry-over from other donors' samples. The CDR3 DNA is TGCAGCGTCGCCGGGACAGGTAGCTCCTACGAGCAGTACTTC. Encoded protein: CSVAGTGSSYEQYF.